A single sample gave rise to the 9 T cell receptor beta chains below, sequenced in a study of T cell responses to AZD1222 COVID-19 vaccine. TCRdb keeps only in-frame clones here, not all; method: immunoSEQ multiplex PCR. This table has more than 90,000 clones, 70% to 90% appearing once. The sample consisted of peripheral blood, taken 28 days after the second AZD1222 dose. The receptors here all came from an adult who received the AZD1222 COVID-19 vaccine.

The rearrangement joins TRBV10-3 to TRBJ2-3, with D uncertain. This CDR3 has 11 residues. CDR1 and CDR2 from the germline V gene are ENHRY and SYGVKD. The V end lost 6 bases, the J end lost 2 bases, and 3 bases lay between the germline ends. In nucleotides, the CDR3 is TGTGCCATCAGGGTCACAGATACGCAGTATTTT. Its protein product is CAIRVTDTQYF.

J is TRBJ2-2 and V is TRBV6-2 or TRBV6-3, with no clear D. Deletions cut 5 bases from V and 6 bases from J, with 7 bases between. Per the germline V gene, CDR1 is MNHEY and CDR2 is SVGEGT. CDR3 size: 12 residues. CDR3 coding DNA: TGTGCCAGCAGTGCCAAGGCCGGGGAGCTGTTTTTT. This sequence encodes CASSAKAGELFF.

This CDR3 is CASSMGQGVPGYTF. CDR3 DNA: TGTGCCAGCAGCATGGGACAGGGAGTTCCTGGCTACACCTTC. The chain couples TRBV7-9 to TRBJ1-2; 9 bases match TRBD1. This CDR3 has 14 residues. CDR1 and CDR2 from the germline V gene are SEHNR and FQNEAQ (reference sequence). With 5 bases clipped from V and 7 bases from J, the junction kept 8 bases outside the gene matches.

The CDR3 loop reads CASSLAGSDYGYTF. DNA for the CDR3: TGCGCCAGCAGCTTGGCTGGCAGCGACTATGGCTACACCTTC. This chain links TRBV5-1 with TRBJ1-2; D gene unclear. From germline, CDR1 is SGHRS and CDR2 YFSETQ. The CDR3 is 14 amino acids. V was cut by 0 bases and J by 3 bases, with 9 bases left in between.

The chain couples TRBV7-8 to TRBJ2-5; tentatively, D is TRBD1 (5 bases). The V and J ends lost 6 bases and 0 bases respectively, with 14 bases between them. The germline gives CDR1 SGHVS, CDR2 FQNEAQ. The CDR3 length is 15 residues. This chain's CDR3 is CASRPTPRDQETQYF. The CDR3 DNA reads as TGTGCCAGCAGACCAACCCCCAGGGACCAAGAGACCCAGTACTTC.

This chain connects TRBV6-1 to TRBJ2-2, with D unresolved. Germline CDR1 reads MNHNS; CDR2 reads SASEGT. V lost 4 bases and J 6 bases, leaving 18 bases between the germline ends. The CDR3 is 16 residues long. This chain's CDR3 is CASSARKEFTAGELFF. The CDR3 DNA reads as TGTGCCAGCAGTGCCCGAAAAGAGTTTACGGCCGGGGAGCTGTTTTTT.

This chain connects TRBV30 to TRBJ2-1; D call uncertain. The CDR3 contains 13 residues. Germline V CDR1 and CDR2: GTSNPN, SVGIG (reference sequence). V was pared by 2 bases and J by 5 bases, with 10 bases between. The CDR3 DNA reads as TGTGCCTGGAGTCAGTATTGGAACAATGAGCAGTTCTTC. It is translated as CAWSQYWNNEQFF.

A few counts support this clone. This sequence joins TRBV7-2 and TRBJ1-6; 7 nucleotides line up with TRBD1. The CDR3 is 16 amino acids. Per germline, CDR1 SGHTA and CDR2 FQGNSA. Unmatched junction bases numbered 7, after V lost 2 bases and J lost 6 bases. The DNA of the CDR3 is TGTGCCAGCAGCTTAACTTCAGGGGGGTTTAATTCACCCCTCCACTTT. Protein product: CASSLTSGGFNSPLHF.

This sequence joins TRBV5-1 and TRBJ2-2; 11 nucleotides match TRBD1. Per the germline V gene, CDR1 is SGHRS and CDR2 is YFSETQ. Trimming cost V 4 bases and J 6 bases; bases outside gene matches: 11. The CDR3 totals 17 residues. CDR3 amino acids: CASSVNAGTGGSGELFF. CDR3 DNA: TGCGCCAGCAGCGTAAACGCCGGGACAGGGGGTTCCGGGGAGCTGTTTTTT.